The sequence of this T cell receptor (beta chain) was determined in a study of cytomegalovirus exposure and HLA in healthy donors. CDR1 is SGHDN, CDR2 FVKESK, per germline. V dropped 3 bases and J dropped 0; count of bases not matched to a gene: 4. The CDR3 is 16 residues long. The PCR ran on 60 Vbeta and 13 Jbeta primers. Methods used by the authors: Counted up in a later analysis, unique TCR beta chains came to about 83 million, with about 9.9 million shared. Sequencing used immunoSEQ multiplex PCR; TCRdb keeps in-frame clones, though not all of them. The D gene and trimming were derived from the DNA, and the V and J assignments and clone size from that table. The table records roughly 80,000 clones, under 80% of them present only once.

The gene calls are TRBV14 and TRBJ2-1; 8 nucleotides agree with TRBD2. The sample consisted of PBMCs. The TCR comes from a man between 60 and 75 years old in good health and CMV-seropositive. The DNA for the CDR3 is TGTGCCAGCAGCCACAAGAGCGGGGGCTCCTACAATGAGCAGTTCTTC. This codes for CASSHKSGGSYNEQFF.